This TCR beta chain derives from a study of blood T cell repertoires in COVID-19. Study-wide background: Italy, Spain and the United States were the sources of the convalescent and acute COVID-19 samples.

Per the study methods: The assay estimated nucleated cells by amplifying reference gene primers. Profiling relied on immunoSEQ multiplex PCR, and the TCRdb table lists in-frame clones only, not all of them. Clonal size and the V and J genes are those of that table, whereas D and trimming came from the DNA. The table includes roughly 260,000 clones, 90% to 95% detected once. Adults between roughly 18 and 90 years of age took part from fewer than 30 US areas. Categorization into cohorts depended on clinical history that participants reported. Trimming took 7 bases from V and 5 from J; bases not matched to a gene: 8. This CDR3 is built from 14 residues. Germline-derived CDR1 and CDR2 are SNHLY and FYNNEI.

This chain uses TRBV2 with TRBJ1-5, with 7 bases aligning to TRBD1. The source of this sequence is a human donor in a cohort exposed to, infected with or recovered from COVID-19 (not recorded which). The donor label of this sample is uncertain. The sequencing sample was made of PBMCs or T cells enriched from blood (not recorded which). CDR3 loop: CASKEGGRYQPQHF. CDR3 in DNA: TGTGCCAGCAAGGAAGGGGGCAGGTATCAGCCCCAGCATTTT.